This T cell receptor (beta chain) came from a study of spatial heterogeneity in lung cancer. To note about this clonotype: No antigen is known for it.

Each CDR3 protein gets one entry after TCRdb re-called the 5' RACE reads with MiXCR. Of about 15,000 distinct CDR3 sequences in the sample, under 8% were seen once. Stated time point: sample taken at primary tumor resection. The donors, roughly 70 patients with untreated early-stage non-small cell lung cancer, provided the samples. Whole RNA was taken from tumor, nontumor lung or frozen PBMC; it was then sequenced unsorted. Whole-study findings and limits: Tumors with more nonsynonymous mutations had more expanded intratumoral alpha and beta TCRs.

This sequence originates from a male donor with early-stage non-small cell lung cancer. The source was lung tumor tissue, collected at surgery.

This CDR3 is CSAGQTSRLDTQYF. In DNA form, the CDR3 reads TGCAGTGCTGGGCAGACTAGCAGATTAGATACGCAGTATTTT. The chain links TRBV20-1 to TRBJ2-3; 7 bases are a match to TRBD2. The CDR3 extends over 14 amino acids. Germline loops: CDR1 DFQATT, CDR2 SNEGSKA (reference sequence). Unmatched junction bases numbered 10, after V lost 5 bases and J lost 5 bases.